The 14 T cell receptor beta chains in this list originate from one sample, sequenced in a study of blood T cell repertoires in COVID-19. Measured with immunoSEQ multiplex PCR; TCRdb has only the in-frame clones, and not every one. The data hold 120,000 or so clones, with about 86% observed a single time. The specimen was peripheral blood. Source of these receptors: an elderly man with active or convalescent COVID-19.

The V and J genes are TRBV4-1 and TRBJ1-5, with 8 bases aligning to TRBD1. This CDR3 region has 16 residues. In germline, CDR1 is MGHRA, CDR2 YSYEKL. The V gene end was trimmed by 0 bases and the J gene end by 3 bases; junction bases not matched to a gene: 4. The CDR3 loop reads CASSQDHRGSNQPQHF. The CDR3 region has the DNA TGCGCCAGCAGCCAAGATCACAGGGGGTCCAATCAGCCCCAGCATTTT.

This clone was observed a single time. V gene TRBV25-1 combines with J gene TRBJ1-1; D perhaps matches TRBD1 (6 bases). CDR1 is MGHDK, CDR2 SYGVNS, per germline. This CDR3 is 14 amino acids long. Deletions cut 4 bases from V and 1 base from J, with 10 bases between. For the CDR3, the DNA is TGTGCCAGCAGTGTTGACAGGCAGAACACTGAAGCTTTCTTT. Its translation is CASSVDRQNTEAFF.

In DNA form, the CDR3 reads TGTGCCAGCAGTTACGCGACAGGCTCCTACAATGAGCAGTTCTTC. Encoded protein: CASSYATGSYNEQFF. The rearrangement links TRBV6-5 to TRBJ2-1; weak D call: TRBD1 (6 bases). V lost 2 bases to trimming and J lost 0 bases, with 8 bases between them. The CDR3 sequence is 15 residues long. Germline CDR1 and CDR2: MNHEY and SVGAGI.

As to this clone: No conserved phenylalanine or tryptophan is present at the end of the CDR3, so a read error is the likely explanation. No DNA is shown, since the ends of the CDR3 on it are uncertain; the CDR3 is the one TCRdb lists. The chain has TRBV7-2 and TRBJ1-1; the table's D gene call, TRBD1, was not cross checked with the DNA. The CDR3 contains 13 residues when both ends are counted. Germline V CDR1 and CDR2: SGHTA, FQGNSA. The CDR3 loop is CASSYPVPGQKDL.

Comments on this clone: Mismatch with germline at one junction end may stem from a read error. The J gene is TRBJ2-5, the V gene TRBV7-2; 11 positions match TRBD2. CDR3 length: 15 amino acids. Germline-derived CDR1 and CDR2 are SGHTA and FQGNSA. The CDR3, as DNA: TGTGCCAGCACCTTAGCGGGGGGGCTCCAAGAGACCCAGTACTTC. Translating it yields CASTLAGGLQETQYF.

The J gene is TRBJ1-3, the V gene TRBV5-4; the match to TRBD1 covers 7 bases. The trim removed 4 bases at V and 9 bases at J, leaving 13 bases unmatched. CDR1 SGHNT and CDR2 YYREEE come from the germline V gene (reference sequence). This CDR3 has 15 residues. CDR3 nucleotides: TGTGCCAGCAGCCTTCAGGGGGTAACCTTAACCACCATATATTTT. As protein: CASSLQGVTLTTIYF.

This clone is a singleton in its sample. The CDR3 loop reads CASTPNDRERQPQHF. In nucleotides, the CDR3 is TGTGCCAGTACCCCAAACGACAGGGAACGTCAGCCCCAGCATTTT. V is TRBV19 and J is TRBJ1-5; the match to TRBD1 covers 7 bases. Germline V CDR1 and CDR2: LNHDA, SQIVND (reference sequence). The CDR3 is 15 residues long. V shed 7 bases and J 6 bases; nucleotides not matched to a gene: 12.

This clone was counted a few times. The V call is TRBV2, the J call TRBJ1-6; 7 bases are a match to TRBD1. Germline V gene sequence: CDR1 SNHLY, CDR2 FYNNEI. The V gene end was trimmed by 4 bases and the J gene end by 7 bases; junction bases not matched to a gene: 7. This CDR3 comprises 15 residues. Here the CDR3 reads CASSAGTAGNSPLHF. CDR3 in DNA: TGTGCCAGCAGTGCCGGGACAGCAGGAAATTCACCCCTCCACTTT.

The J gene is TRBJ1-4, the V gene TRBV30; the D is unclear. The germline V and J ends were trimmed by 0 bases and 2 bases, with 28 bases remaining between them. This CDR3 is built from 21 residues. The germline V gene encodes CDR1 GTSNPN and CDR2 SVGIG (reference sequence). The chain's CDR3 is CAWSVWVIVGPQAPTNEKLFF. For the CDR3, the DNA is TGTGCCTGGAGTGTATGGGTCATAGTGGGCCCTCAGGCCCCCACTAATGAAAAACTGTTTTTT.

This clone has just one count. The J gene is TRBJ1-2, the V gene TRBV3-1 (or the pseudogene TRBV3-2); a possible D gene is TRBD1 (5 bases). This CDR3 is built from 14 residues. The V end was cut by 4 bases, the J end by 2 bases, with 11 bases between. The germline V gene has CDR1 LGHDT and CDR2 YNNKEL (reference sequence). The CDR3 DNA follows: TGTGCCAGCAGCCTGGATGGACAAAACTATGGCTACACCTTC. Its protein is CASSLDGQNYGYTF.

This clone was picked up one time. The chain links TRBV5-1 to TRBJ2-2; D is unresolved. The V gene's germline CDR1 is SGHRS and CDR2 YFSETQ. Trimming left V 1 base short and J 6 bases short, with 10 bases between. This CDR3 has 14 amino acids. Written as DNA, the CDR3 is TGCGCCAGCAGCTTGCTCGAGTCGGCCGGGGAGCTGTTTTTT. It is translated as CASSLLESAGELFF.

V and J are TRBV7-9 and TRBJ1-1; D remains unclear. This CDR3 region has 15 residues. Germline loops: CDR1 SEHNR, CDR2 FQNEAQ (reference sequence). Trimming removed 2 bases from V and 0 bases from J, with 10 bases in between. The CDR3 protein is CASSLRDILNTEAFF. CDR3 DNA sequence: TGTGCCAGCAGCTTACGAGACATCTTGAACACTGAAGCTTTCTTT.

The J gene is TRBJ1-3, the V gene TRBV28; the D gene is possibly TRBD1 (5 bases). The CDR3 spans 16 residues. CDR1 MDHEN and CDR2 SYDVKM come from the germline V gene. Trimming removed 7 bases from V and 0 bases from J, with 16 bases in between. The CDR3 DNA reads as TGTGCCAGCACTCTGGGGGGAGGAAGCTCTGGAAACACCATATATTTT. Residues: CASTLGGGSSGNTIYF.

The genes are TRBV3-1 (or the pseudogene TRBV3-2) and TRBJ2-4; 7 nucleotides agree with TRBD1. CDR3 size: 14 residues. From germline, CDR1 is LGHDT and CDR2 YNNKEL (reference sequence). The V gene end was trimmed by 3 bases and the J gene end by 4 bases; junction bases not matched to a gene: 3. CDR3 residues: CASSQGQRKNIQYF. The CDR3 coding sequence is TGTGCCAGCAGCCAGGGACAGAGAAAAAACATTCAGTACTTC.